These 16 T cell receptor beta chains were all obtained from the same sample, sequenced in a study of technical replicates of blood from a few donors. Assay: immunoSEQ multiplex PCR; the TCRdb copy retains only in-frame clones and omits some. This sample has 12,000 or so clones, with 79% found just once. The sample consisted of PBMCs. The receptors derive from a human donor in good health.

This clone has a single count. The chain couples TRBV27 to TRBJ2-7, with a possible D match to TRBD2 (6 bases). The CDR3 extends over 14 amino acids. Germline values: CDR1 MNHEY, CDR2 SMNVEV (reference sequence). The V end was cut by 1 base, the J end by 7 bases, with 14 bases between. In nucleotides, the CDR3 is TGTGCCAGCAGTTTATTTGAGGGAGGAGGGGAGCAGTACTTC. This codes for CASSLFEGGGEQYF.

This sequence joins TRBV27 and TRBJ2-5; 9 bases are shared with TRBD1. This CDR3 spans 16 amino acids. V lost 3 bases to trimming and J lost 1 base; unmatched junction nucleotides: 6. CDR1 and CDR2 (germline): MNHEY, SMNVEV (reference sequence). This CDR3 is CASSFNRGLPQETQYF. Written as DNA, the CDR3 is TGTGCCAGCAGTTTCAACAGGGGGCTTCCCCAAGAGACCCAGTACTTC.

In DNA, the CDR3 is TGTGCCTGGACGGCGGGGGGCGTCTATGGCTACACCTTC. Its protein product is CAWTAGGVYGYTF. V usage is TRBV30 and J usage is TRBJ1-2, with a possible D match to TRBD1 (6 bases). Germline CDR1 GTSNPN, CDR2 SVGIG (reference sequence). V dropped 4 bases and J dropped 4 bases, with 13 bases sitting between them. CDR3 length: 13 amino acids.

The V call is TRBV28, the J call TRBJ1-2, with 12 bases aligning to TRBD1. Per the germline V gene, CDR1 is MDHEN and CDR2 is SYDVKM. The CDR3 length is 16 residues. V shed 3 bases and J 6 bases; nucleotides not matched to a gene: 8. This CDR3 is CASSFPTGTGGNGYTF. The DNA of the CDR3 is TGTGCCAGCAGTTTTCCCACCGGGACAGGGGGCAATGGCTACACCTTC.

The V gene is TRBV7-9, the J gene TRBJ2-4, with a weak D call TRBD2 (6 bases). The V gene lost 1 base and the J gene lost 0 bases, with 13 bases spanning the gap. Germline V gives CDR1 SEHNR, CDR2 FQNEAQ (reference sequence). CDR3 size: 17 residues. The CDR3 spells CASSLDRDFRAKNIQYF. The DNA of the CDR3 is TGTGCCAGCAGCTTAGACCGGGACTTCCGAGCCAAAAACATTCAGTACTTC.

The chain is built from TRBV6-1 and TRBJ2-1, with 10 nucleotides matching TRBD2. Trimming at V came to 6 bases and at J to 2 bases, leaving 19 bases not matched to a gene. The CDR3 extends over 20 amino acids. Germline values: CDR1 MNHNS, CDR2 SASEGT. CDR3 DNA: TGTGCCAGCAGGGAAACCCGGAGGACTAGCGGTGAGAGGGCCTACAATGAGCAGTTCTTC. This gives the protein CASRETRRTSGERAYNEQFF.

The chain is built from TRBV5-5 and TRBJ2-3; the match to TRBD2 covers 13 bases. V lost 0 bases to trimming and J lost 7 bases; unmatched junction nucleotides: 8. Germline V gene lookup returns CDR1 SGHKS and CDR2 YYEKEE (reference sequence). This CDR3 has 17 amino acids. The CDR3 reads CASSLELAGGPGNTQYF. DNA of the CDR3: TGTGCCAGCAGCTTGGAACTAGCGGGAGGGCCTGGTAATACGCAGTATTTT.

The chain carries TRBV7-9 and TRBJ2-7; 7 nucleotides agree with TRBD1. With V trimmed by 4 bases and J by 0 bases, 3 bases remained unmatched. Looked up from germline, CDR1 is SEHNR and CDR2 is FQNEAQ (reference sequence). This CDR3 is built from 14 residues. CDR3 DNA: TGTGCCAGCAGCTCCCGACAGGGCTCCTACGAGCAGTACTTC. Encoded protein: CASSSRQGSYEQYF.

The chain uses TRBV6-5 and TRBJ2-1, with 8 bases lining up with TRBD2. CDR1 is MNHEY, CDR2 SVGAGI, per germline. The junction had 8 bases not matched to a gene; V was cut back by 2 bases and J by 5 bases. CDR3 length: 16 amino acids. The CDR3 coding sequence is TGTGCCAGCAGTTACGGGAGGACTAGCTGGGACAATGAGCAGTTCTTC. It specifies CASSYGRTSWDNEQFF.

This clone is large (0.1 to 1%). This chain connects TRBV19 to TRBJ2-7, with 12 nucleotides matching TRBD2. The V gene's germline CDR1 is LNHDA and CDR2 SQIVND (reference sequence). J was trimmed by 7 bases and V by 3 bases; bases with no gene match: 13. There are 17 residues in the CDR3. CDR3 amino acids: CASSILAGGSGGDEQYF. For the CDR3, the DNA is TGTGCCAGTAGTATCCTAGCGGGAGGGTCAGGAGGAGATGAGCAGTACTTC.

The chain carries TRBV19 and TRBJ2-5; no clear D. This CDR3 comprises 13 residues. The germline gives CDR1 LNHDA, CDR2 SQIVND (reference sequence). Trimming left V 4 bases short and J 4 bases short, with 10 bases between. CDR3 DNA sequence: TGTGCCAGTAGTAGAACATTCGTAGAGACCCAGTACTTC. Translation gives CASSRTFVETQYF.

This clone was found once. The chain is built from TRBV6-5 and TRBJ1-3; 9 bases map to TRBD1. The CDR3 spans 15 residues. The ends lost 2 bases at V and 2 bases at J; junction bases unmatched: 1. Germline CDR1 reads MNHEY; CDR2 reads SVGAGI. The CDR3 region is CASSYGTGTGNTIYF. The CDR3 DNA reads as TGTGCCAGCAGTTACGGGACAGGGACTGGAAACACCATATATTTT.

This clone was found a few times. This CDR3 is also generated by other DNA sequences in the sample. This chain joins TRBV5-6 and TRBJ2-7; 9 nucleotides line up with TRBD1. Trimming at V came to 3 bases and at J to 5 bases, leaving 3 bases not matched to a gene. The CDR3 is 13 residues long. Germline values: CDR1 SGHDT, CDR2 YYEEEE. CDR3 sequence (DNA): TGTGCCAGCAGCTCGGGACAGGGAGACGAGCAGTACTTC. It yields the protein CASSSGQGDEQYF.

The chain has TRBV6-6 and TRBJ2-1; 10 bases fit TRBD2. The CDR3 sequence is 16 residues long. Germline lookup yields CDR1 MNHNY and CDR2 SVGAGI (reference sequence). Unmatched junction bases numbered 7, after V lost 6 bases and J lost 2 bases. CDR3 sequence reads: CASSSLAGAAYNEQFF. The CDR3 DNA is TGTGCCAGCAGCTCGCTAGCGGGGGCCGCCTACAATGAGCAGTTCTTC.

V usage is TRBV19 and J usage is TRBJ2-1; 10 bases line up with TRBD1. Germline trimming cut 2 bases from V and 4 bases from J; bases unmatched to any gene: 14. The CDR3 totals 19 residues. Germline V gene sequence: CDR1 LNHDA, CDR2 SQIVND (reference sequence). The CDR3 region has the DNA TGTGCCAGTAGTATATGGACAGGGGGTGAGGTCAACTTGTACAATGAGCAGTTCTTC. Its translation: CASSIWTGGEVNLYNEQFF.

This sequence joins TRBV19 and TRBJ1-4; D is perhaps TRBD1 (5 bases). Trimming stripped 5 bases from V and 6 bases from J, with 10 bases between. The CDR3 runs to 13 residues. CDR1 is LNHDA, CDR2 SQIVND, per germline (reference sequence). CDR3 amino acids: CASSAGGDEKLFF. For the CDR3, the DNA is TGTGCCAGTAGTGCGGGGGGAGATGAAAAACTGTTTTTT.